The 24 T cell receptor beta chains below all came from one sample that was sequenced in a study of cytotoxic CD8 clonotypes in ibrutinib-treated CLL. Sequencing was performed with immunoSEQ multiplex PCR; in TCRdb, only in-frame clones are kept and a portion is missing. Of 330,000 or so clones in the sample, around 66% were seen once. Sample: PBMCs, taken after 36 months of ibrutinib treatment. The receptors originated from a human donor with chronic lymphocytic leukemia.

The V and J genes are TRBV9 and TRBJ1-5; no firm D call. Trimming pared 0 bases from V and 6 bases from J, leaving 7 bases between. The germline CDR1 and CDR2 sequences are SGDLS and YYNGEE. The CDR3 is 13 residues long. The CDR3 is CASSVGPSQPQHF. In DNA, the CDR3 is TGTGCCAGCAGCGTAGGTCCCAGTCAGCCCCAGCATTTT. The full variable domain, in which reference TRBV9 and TRBJ1-5 provide the parts outside the CDR3, is DSGVTQTPKHLITATGQRVTLRCSPRSGDLSVYWYQQSLDQGLQFLIQYYNGEERAKGNILERFSAQQFPDLHSELNLSSLELGDSALYFCASSVGPSQPQHFGDGTRLSIL.

The chain recombines TRBV7-6 with TRBJ2-1, with 7 bases identical to TRBD2. The CDR3 runs 18 residues. The J segment lost 9 bases and the V segment lost 5 bases, leaving 22 bases of the junction unmatched. The germline CDR1 and CDR2 sequences are SGHVS and FNYEAQ. CDR3 loop: CASSPAAVGRTLGGEQFF. The CDR3 DNA reads as TGTGCCAGCAGCCCCGCCGCAGTCGGGAGGACCCTTGGTGGTGAGCAGTTCTTC.

This chain links TRBV15 with TRBJ2-2, with 13 bases fitting TRBD2. This CDR3 is 18 amino acids long. Unmatched junction bases numbered 7, after V lost 0 bases and J lost 6 bases. Germline V gene lookup returns CDR1 LNHNV and CDR2 YYDKDF (reference sequence). DNA for the CDR3: TGTGCCACCAGCAGAGATCCGGGACTAGCGGGATTGGCCGGGGAGCTGTTTTTT. The encoded protein is CATSRDPGLAGLAGELFF.

The chain has TRBV18 and TRBJ2-3; no definite D call. V was pared by 5 bases and J by 6 bases, with 12 bases between. The CDR3 is 13 residues long. Germline V gene sequence: CDR1 KGHSH, CDR2 LQKENI. The CDR3 is CASSGPLGDTQYF. In nucleotides, the CDR3 is TGTGCCAGCTCAGGTCCTCTGGGGGATACGCAGTATTTT.

This chain uses TRBV9 with TRBJ1-2; D is undetermined. Germline CDR1 and CDR2: SGDLS and YYNGEE. The germline V and J ends were trimmed by 0 bases and 2 bases, with 5 bases remaining between them. This CDR3 region has 13 residues. CDR3 protein: CASSVDRNYGYTF. For the CDR3, the DNA is TGTGCCAGCAGCGTAGACCGGAACTATGGCTACACCTTC.

This clone was seen a single time. This chain uses TRBV7-2 with TRBJ1-2; perhaps TRBD1 as D (6 bases). The V and J ends lost 5 bases and 7 bases respectively, with 17 bases between them. In germline, CDR1 is SGHTA, CDR2 FQGNSA. The CDR3 loop spans 14 amino acids. The CDR3 DNA is TGTGCCAGCAGCAATACAGGGACCGGCGGTGGCTACACCTTC. This translates into CASSNTGTGGGYTF.

This clone was counted a single time. V gene TRBV6-6 combines with J gene TRBJ1-2; no reliable D call. The V gene's germline CDR1 is MNHNY and CDR2 SVGAGI (reference sequence). Deletions cut 0 bases from V and 6 bases from J, with 14 bases between. The CDR3 runs to 15 residues. This CDR3 reads CASSYSEREADGYTF. The CDR3 coding sequence is TGTGCCAGCAGTTACTCTGAGAGGGAGGCGGATGGCTACACCTTC.

The rearrangement joins TRBV15 to TRBJ1-5, with D hard to call. Trimming shortened V by 0 bases and J by 4 bases, and 10 bases separated the two germline ends. Germline CDR1 and CDR2: LNHNV and YYDKDF (reference sequence). This CDR3 is built from 15 residues. The CDR3 loop is CATSRDRQENQPQHF. CDR3 DNA: TGTGCCACCAGCAGAGATCGGCAGGAAAATCAGCCCCAGCATTTT.

This clone has a handful of counts. The CDR3, as DNA: TGTGCCAGTAGTATGTGGTCAGGTTACGAGCAGTACTTC. Amino acids: CASSMWSGYEQYF. This rearrangement joins TRBV19 to TRBJ2-7; unclear D gene. The CDR3 is 13 residues long. Germline V gives CDR1 LNHDA, CDR2 SQIVND (reference sequence). With 3 bases removed from V and 4 bases from J, the gap between germline ends came to 10 bases.

The chain recombines TRBV27 with TRBJ1-5; D call uncertain. V was clipped by 9 bases and J by 3 bases, with 18 bases between them. Per the germline V gene, CDR1 is MNHEY and CDR2 is SMNVEV (reference sequence). The CDR3 is 15 amino acids. The CDR3 nucleotides read TGTGCCAGACACCGGATACAGAGCTCCAATCAGCCCCAGCATTTT. Its translation: CARHRIQSSNQPQHF.

There are a few counts of this clone. The chain carries TRBV7-9 and TRBJ2-7, with D uncertain. The CDR3 runs 13 residues. Germline values: CDR1 SEHNR, CDR2 FQNEAQ (reference sequence). Deletions cut 0 bases from V and 1 base from J, with 4 bases between. The DNA for the CDR3 is TGTGCCAGCAGCTTAGCACAGTCCTACGAGCAGTACTTC. Amino acids: CASSLAQSYEQYF.

The rearrangement joins TRBV7-8 to TRBJ1-5, with TRBD1 identical over 8 bases. This CDR3 is built from 15 residues. V lost 5 bases, J lost 4 bases, and 7 bases stayed unmatched. CDR1 is SGHVS, CDR2 FQNEAQ, per germline. The CDR3 spells CASSPDREWNQPQHF. In nucleotides, the CDR3 is TGTGCCAGCAGCCCGGACAGGGAATGGAATCAGCCCCAGCATTTT.

This rearrangement joins TRBV4-1 to TRBJ2-7; 10 positions match TRBD1. V was clipped by 4 bases and J by 5 bases; unmatched bases: 5. CDR3 size: 14 residues. CDR1 MGHRA and CDR2 YSYEKL come from the germline V gene. The CDR3 nucleotides read TGCGCCAGCAGCCGGGGGACAGGGGAAGACGAGCAGTACTTC. Translating gives CASSRGTGEDEQYF.

The rearrangement uses TRBV19 and TRBJ2-7; D might be TRBD1 (5 bases). The CDR3 extends over 14 amino acids. V lost 3 bases and J lost 1, with 10 bases in between. CDR1 is LNHDA, CDR2 SQIVND, per germline (reference sequence). The CDR3 nucleotides are TGTGCCAGTAGTATGGGGCAAGCGTCCTACGAGCAGTACTTC. Its translation: CASSMGQASYEQYF.

The chain carries TRBV4-1 and TRBJ2-3; 7 bases are shared with TRBD1. The germline V gene encodes CDR1 MGHRA and CDR2 YSYEKL. V trimming: 1 base; J trimming: 1 base; junction bases outside the gene matches: 5. The CDR3 is 16 residues long. CDR3 protein: CASSQGAGGGTDTQYF. Here the CDR3 DNA reads TGCGCCAGCAGCCAAGGGGCAGGGGGTGGCACAGATACGCAGTATTTT.

This clone was counted a single time. This rearrangement joins TRBV2 to TRBJ1-5, with D perhaps TRBD1 (5 bases). V lost 6 bases and J lost 6, with 12 bases in between. Germline V gene lookup returns CDR1 SNHLY and CDR2 FYNNEI. The CDR3 spans 13 residues. The CDR3 reads CASRRTFSQPQHF. The DNA of the CDR3 is TGTGCCAGCAGGCGGACATTTTCTCAGCCCCAGCATTTT.

The J gene is TRBJ2-3, the V gene TRBV5-1; D tentatively fits TRBD1 or TRBD2 (5 bases each). Per germline, CDR1 SGHRS and CDR2 YFSETQ. The V and J ends lost 4 bases and 0 bases respectively, with 12 bases between them. The CDR3 has 15 residues. Here the CDR3 DNA reads TGCGCCAGCAGCGAGGGGTCGGCTAGCACAGATACGCAGTATTTT. This sequence encodes CASSEGSASTDTQYF.

The CDR3 nucleotides are TGTGCCAGCAGTGCTGGGTCAGGTGAATACAATGAGCAGTTCTTC. This encodes CASSAGSGEYNEQFF. This chain uses TRBV6-4 with TRBJ2-1; no firm D call. The germline V gene has CDR1 MRHNA and CDR2 SNTAGT. The V and J ends lost 4 bases and 4 bases respectively, with 14 bases between them. This CDR3 spans 15 amino acids.

This chain joins TRBV27 and TRBJ2-7; TRBD1 aligns across 7 bases. V was clipped by 6 bases and J by 2 bases; unmatched bases: 10. The CDR3 spans 15 residues. Germline CDR1 reads MNHEY; CDR2 reads SMNVEV (reference sequence). The CDR3 DNA follows: TGTGCCAGCAGCGGACGACAGGGTAGTGCCTACGAGCAGTACTTC. Translation: CASSGRQGSAYEQYF.

V and J are TRBV7-2 and TRBJ2-7, with TRBD2 matching 11 bases. Losses at the gene ends were 2 bases for V and 3 bases for J; bases not matched to a gene: 3. From germline, CDR1 is SGHTA and CDR2 FQGNSA. The CDR3 has 15 amino acids. CDR3 in DNA: TGTGCCAGCAGCTTACTAGCGGGAGGAAACTACGAGCAGTACTTC. This encodes CASSLLAGGNYEQYF.

The chain's CDR3 is CASRRLAGFDTGELFF. Written as DNA, the CDR3 is TGTGCCAGCAGAAGACTAGCGGGGTTTGACACCGGGGAGCTGTTTTTT. The rearrangement joins TRBV5-6 to TRBJ2-2; 11 nucleotides line up with TRBD2. V lost 5 bases to trimming and J lost 3 bases; unmatched junction nucleotides: 6. The CDR3 spans 16 residues. The germline CDR1 and CDR2 sequences are SGHDT and YYEEEE.

V and J are TRBV27 and TRBJ2-3; 7 bases fit TRBD2. The CDR3 is 15 amino acids. Looked up from germline, CDR1 is MNHEY and CDR2 is SMNVEV (reference sequence). Trimming at V came to 6 bases and at J to 0 bases, leaving 6 bases not matched to a gene. CDR3 residues: CASRALAESTDTQYF. CDR3 nucleotide sequence: TGTGCCAGCAGGGCCCTAGCGGAGAGCACAGATACGCAGTATTTT.

In this sample, this clone turned up once. The V call is TRBV7-9, the J call TRBJ2-1; 7 bases map to TRBD1. The germline CDR1 and CDR2 sequences are SEHNR and FQNEAQ (reference sequence). The CDR3 spans 15 residues. Germline trimming cut 5 bases from V and 5 bases from J; bases unmatched to any gene: 9. Here the CDR3 DNA reads TGTGCCAGCAGCCCCCTCTCACAGGGGAACAATGAGCAGTTCTTC. Amino acids: CASSPLSQGNNEQFF.

The gene calls are TRBV2 and TRBJ2-3; perhaps TRBD2 as D (6 bases). The germline gives CDR1 SNHLY, CDR2 FYNNEI. Deletions cut 5 bases from V and 2 bases from J, with 11 bases between. The CDR3 totals 14 residues. CDR3 sequence reads: CASSWTTSTDTQYF. The CDR3 coding sequence is TGTGCCAGCAGTTGGACTACCTCCACAGATACGCAGTATTTT.